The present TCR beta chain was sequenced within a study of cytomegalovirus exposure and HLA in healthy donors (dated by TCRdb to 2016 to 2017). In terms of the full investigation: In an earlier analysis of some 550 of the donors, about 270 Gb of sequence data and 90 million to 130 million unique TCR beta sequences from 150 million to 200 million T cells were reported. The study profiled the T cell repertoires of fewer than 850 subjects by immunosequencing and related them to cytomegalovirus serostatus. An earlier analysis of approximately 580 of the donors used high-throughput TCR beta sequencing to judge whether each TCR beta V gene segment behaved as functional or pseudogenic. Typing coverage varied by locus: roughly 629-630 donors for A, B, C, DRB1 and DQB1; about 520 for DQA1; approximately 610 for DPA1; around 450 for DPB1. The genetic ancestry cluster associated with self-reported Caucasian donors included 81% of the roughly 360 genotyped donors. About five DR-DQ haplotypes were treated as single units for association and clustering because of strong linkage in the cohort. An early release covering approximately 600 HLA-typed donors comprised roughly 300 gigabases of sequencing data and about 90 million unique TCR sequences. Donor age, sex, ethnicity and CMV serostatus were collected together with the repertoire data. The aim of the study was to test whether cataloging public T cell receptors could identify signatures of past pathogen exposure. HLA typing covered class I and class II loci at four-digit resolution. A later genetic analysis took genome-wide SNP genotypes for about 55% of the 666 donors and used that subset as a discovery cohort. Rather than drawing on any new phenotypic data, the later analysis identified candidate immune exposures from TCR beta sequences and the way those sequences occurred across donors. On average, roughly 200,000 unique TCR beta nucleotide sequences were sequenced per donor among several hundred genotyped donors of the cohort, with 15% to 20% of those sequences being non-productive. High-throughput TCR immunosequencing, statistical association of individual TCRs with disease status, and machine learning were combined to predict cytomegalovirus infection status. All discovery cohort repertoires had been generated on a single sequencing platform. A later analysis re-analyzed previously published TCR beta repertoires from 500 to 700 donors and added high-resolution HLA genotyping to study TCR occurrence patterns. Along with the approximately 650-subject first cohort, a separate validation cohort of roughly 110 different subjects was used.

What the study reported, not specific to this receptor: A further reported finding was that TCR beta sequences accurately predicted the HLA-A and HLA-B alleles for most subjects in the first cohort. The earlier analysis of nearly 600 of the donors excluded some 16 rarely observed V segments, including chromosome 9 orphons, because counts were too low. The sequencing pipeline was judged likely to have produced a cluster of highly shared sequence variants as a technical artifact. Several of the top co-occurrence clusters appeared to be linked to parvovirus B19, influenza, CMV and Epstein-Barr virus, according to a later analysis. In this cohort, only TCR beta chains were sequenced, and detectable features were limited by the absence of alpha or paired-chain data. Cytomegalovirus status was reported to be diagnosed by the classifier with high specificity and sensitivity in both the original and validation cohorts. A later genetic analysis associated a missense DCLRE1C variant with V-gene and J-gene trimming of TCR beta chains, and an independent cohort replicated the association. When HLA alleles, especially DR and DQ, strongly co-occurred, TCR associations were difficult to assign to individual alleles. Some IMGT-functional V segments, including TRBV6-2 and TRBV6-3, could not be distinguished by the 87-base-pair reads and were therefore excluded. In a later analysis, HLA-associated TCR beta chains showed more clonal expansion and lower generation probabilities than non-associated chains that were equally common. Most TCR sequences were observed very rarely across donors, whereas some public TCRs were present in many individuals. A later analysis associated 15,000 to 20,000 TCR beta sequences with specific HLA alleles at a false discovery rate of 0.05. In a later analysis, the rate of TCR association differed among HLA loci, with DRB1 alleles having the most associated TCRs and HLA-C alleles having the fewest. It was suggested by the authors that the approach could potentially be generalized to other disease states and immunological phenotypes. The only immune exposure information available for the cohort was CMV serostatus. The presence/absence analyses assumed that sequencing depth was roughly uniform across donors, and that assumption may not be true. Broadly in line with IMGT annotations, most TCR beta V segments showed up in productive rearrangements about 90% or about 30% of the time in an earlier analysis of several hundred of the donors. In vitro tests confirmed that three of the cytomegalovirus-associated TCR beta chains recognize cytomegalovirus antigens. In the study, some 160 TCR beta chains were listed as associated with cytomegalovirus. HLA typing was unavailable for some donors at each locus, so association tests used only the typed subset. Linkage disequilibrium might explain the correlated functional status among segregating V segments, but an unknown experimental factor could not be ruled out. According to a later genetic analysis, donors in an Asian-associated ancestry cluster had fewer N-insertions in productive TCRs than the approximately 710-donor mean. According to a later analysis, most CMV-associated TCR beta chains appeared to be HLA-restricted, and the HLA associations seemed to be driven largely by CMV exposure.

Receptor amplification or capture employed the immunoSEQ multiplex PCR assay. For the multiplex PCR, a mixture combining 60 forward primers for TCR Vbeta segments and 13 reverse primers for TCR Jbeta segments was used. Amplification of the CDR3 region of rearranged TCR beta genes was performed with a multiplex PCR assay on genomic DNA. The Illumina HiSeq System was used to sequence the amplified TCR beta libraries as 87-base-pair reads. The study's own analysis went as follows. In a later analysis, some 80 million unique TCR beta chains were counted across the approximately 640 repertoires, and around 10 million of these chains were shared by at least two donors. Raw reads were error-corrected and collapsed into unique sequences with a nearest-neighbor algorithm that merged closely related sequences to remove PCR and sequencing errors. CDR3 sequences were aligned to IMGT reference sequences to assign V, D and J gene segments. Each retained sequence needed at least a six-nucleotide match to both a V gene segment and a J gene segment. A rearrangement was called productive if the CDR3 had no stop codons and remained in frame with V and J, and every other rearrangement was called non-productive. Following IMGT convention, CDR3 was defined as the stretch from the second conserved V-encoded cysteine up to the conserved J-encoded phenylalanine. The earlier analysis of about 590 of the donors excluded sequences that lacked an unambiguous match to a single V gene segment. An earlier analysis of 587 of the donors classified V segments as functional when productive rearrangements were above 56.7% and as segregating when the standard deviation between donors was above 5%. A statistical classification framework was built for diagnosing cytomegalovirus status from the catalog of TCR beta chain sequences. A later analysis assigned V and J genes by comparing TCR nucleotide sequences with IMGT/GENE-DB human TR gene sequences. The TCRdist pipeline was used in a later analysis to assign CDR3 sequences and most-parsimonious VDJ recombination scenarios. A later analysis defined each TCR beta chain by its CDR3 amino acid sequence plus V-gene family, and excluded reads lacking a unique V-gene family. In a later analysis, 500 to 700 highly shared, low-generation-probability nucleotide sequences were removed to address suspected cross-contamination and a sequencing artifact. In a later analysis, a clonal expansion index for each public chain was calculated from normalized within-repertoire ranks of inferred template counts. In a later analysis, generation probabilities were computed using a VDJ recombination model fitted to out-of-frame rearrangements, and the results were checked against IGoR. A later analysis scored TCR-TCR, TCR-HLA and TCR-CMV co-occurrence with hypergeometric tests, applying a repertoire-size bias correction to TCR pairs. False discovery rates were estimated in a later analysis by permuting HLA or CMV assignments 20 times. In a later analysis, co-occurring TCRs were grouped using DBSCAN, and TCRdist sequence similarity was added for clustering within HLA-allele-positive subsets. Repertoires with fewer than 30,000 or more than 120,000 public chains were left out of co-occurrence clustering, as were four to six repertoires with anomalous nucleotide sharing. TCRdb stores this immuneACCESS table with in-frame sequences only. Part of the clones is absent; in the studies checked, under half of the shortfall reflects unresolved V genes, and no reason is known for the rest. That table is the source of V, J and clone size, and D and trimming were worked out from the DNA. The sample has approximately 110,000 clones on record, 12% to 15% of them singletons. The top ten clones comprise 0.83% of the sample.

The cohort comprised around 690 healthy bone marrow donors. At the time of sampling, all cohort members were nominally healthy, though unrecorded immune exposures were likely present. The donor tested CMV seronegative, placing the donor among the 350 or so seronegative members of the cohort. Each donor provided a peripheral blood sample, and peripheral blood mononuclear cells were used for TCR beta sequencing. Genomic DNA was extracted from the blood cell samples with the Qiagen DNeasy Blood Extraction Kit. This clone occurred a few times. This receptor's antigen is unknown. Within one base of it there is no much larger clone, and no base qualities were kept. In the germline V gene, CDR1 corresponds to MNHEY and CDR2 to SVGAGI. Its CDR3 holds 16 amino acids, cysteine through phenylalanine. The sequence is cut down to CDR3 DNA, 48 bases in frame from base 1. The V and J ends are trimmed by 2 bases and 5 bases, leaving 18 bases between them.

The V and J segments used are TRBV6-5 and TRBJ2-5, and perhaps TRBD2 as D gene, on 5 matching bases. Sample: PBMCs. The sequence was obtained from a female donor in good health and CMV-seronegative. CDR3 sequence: CASSYGPNSESETQYF. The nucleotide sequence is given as TGTGCCAGCAGTTACGGTCCGAATAGCGAGAGTGAGACCCAGTACTTC.